This T cell receptor beta chain derives from a study of T cells in Graves' hyperthyroidism and ophthalmopathy. Study in general: Pretreatment peripheral blood was obtained at initial diagnosis.

This CDR3 is built from 14 residues. V was pared by 2 bases and J by 6 bases, with 11 bases between. Germline CDR1 SEHNR, CDR2 FQNEAQ (reference sequence). In its sample, this clonotype was seen a few times. Its antigen is not known. Points from the study as a whole: Most thyroid clonotypes expanded above 0.001 were also detected in blood. Model-based prediction identified ophthalmopathy a median approximately 6 months prior to its onset. Stable hyperthyroidism was separated from ophthalmopathy by a model based on 13 V-J features.

The CDR3 regions of TCR beta were amplified from RNA transcripts. HTBI primers drove first-round RT-PCR of the TCR CDR3. From the multiplex PCR reads, TCRdb called clonotypes with MiXCR, one entry per CDR3 protein. The table records roughly 500,000 distinct CDR3 sequences, approximately 16% of them present only once. The sequenced sample consisted of blood. The chain has TRBV7-9 and TRBJ2-1; tentatively, D is TRBD1 (5 bases). The receptor comes from a woman aged 25-40 years with Graves' ophthalmopathy. The CDR3 reads CASSLTQGANEQFF. CDR3 sequence (DNA): TGTGCCAGCAGCTTAACCCAGGGCGCCAATGAGCAGTTCTTC.